The present T cell receptor beta chain was sequenced within a study of regulatory T cells in long-lasting Graves disease listed by TCRdb under 2021. As for the study more broadly: Persistent Graves' disease meant more than 5 years of antithyroid drug treatment with TSH receptor autoantibodies that stayed positive. The study took place in China and was registered as a clinical trial. Peripheral blood TCR sequencing and RNA sequencing compared persistent Graves' disease patients with newly diagnosed Graves' disease patients. On average, persistent Graves' disease patients in the clinical cohort had been on antithyroid drugs for approximately ten years. TCR sequencing covered around 13 persistent and some 20 newly diagnosed Graves' disease patients, some 35 samples in total. The study at large found these results: The small sample size was acknowledged by the authors as a limitation that may reduce accuracy. Only the TCR beta chain was sequenced and analyzed. The study examined only peripheral blood because the primary lesion, thyroid tissue, could not be accessed. TRBV28, TRBJ1-2 and TRBJ2-5 were preferentially used in persistent disease, while TRBV20-1 and TRBJ2-1 were favored in newly diagnosed disease. More public clonotypes were shared among persistent patients (roughly 2,900) than among newly diagnosed patients (just under 1,000). Persistent Graves' disease patients showed lower TCR Shannon entropy and fewer highly expanded clones than newly diagnosed patients, suggesting clonal expansion.

The sample's time point label, decoded: persistent/refractory GD, antithyroid drugs over 5 years with positive TRAb. For both TCR sequencing and RNA sequencing, RNA was extracted from PBMCs in TRIzol. The diagnosis of Graves' disease was made according to American Thyroid Association guidelines. Patients were recruited from an endocrinology department in Xi'an, China. From each patient, around 9.3 milliliters of peripheral blood was collected into an EDTA anticoagulant tube. PBMCs were isolated by Ficoll Paque Plus density gradient separation without further T cell sorting. An Agilent 2100 Bioanalyzer and agarose gel were used to check RNA quality, and a NanoDrop 2000 was used to measure RNA concentration. The library was built by means of multiplex PCR. For sequencing, an Illumina HiSeq 4000 was employed. To build TCR beta libraries, CDR3 regions were amplified by Arm-PCR using iRepertoire HTBI primers. Before sequencing, the PCR products went through gel purification. For the original study's pipeline: Across samples, roughly 60 TRBV and roughly 13 TRBJ segments were identified and used for gene usage analysis of CDR3 amino acid clonotypes. Filtered high-quality paired reads were merged into contigs using COPE and FqMerger. BLAST was used to align contigs to IMGT TRBV, TRBD and TRBJ reference genes, and CDR3 was defined according to IMGT. Any clonotype with a frequency above 0.1% was classified as a highly expanded clone. Shannon entropy was used to measure repertoire diversity, and the Gini coefficient was used to measure V-J evenness. A clonotype found in more than one individual was treated as public. Using fastp at Q25 and MiXCR, TCRdb reprocessed the public reads and kept productive beta chains. Rows are combined by CDR3 protein, so each entry shows the most common genes and DNA. What appears here as the V and J calls and clone size reflects TCRdb's work, not the paper's. This sample comprises around 460,000 distinct CDR3 sequences, 22% of them detected only once. Less than 15% of the sample is taken by the ten largest.

The germline V gene provides CDR1 SGHAT and CDR2 FQNNGV. The junction carries 11 bases between V and J, which are trimmed by 5 bases and 0 bases respectively. The CDR3, cysteine through phenylalanine, is 15 amino acids long. Of all the DNA, just the CDR3 is kept, 45 bases in frame from base 1. As concerns this clonotype: Its antigen is unknown. No base quality values were provided; no much bigger clone lies one nucleotide off.

The source was peripheral blood mononuclear cells (PBMCs), collected when the disease was refractory, from a patient treated with antithyroid drugs. The sequence derives from a female donor with Graves disease. This sequence uses TRBV11-2 and TRBJ2-1; the D region possibly corresponds to TRBD1 (5 bases align). The sequenced DNA: TGTGCCAGCAGCCACCACACAGGCTCCTACAATGAGCAGTTCTTC. It codes for CASSHHTGSYNEQFF.